The text below deals with one T cell receptor (beta chain). Its antigen is not known. The primer mix had 60 Vbeta and 13 Jbeta primers. Using immunoSEQ multiplex PCR, the repertoire was profiled, and TCRdb retains in-frame clones only, with some absent. The sample holds about 130,000 clones; roughly 78% are singletons and the top ten take 4.8%. The entry originates in a study of cytomegalovirus exposure and HLA in healthy donors. Study findings and constraints: Earlier analysis yielded a pattern in which most TCR beta V segments were productive about 90% or about 30% of the time.

The sequence was collected from a young man in good health. The sequencing input was PBMCs.

DNA for the CDR3: TGTGCCTGGACGCGGGGGGTGTGGGGGGAAGTTAGCGGGAGGGGAGAGACCCAGTACTTC. Protein: CAWTRGVWGEVSGRGETQYF. The rearrangement uses TRBV30 and TRBJ2-5; 11 bases align to TRBD2. In germline, CDR1 is GTSNPN, CDR2 SVGIG (reference sequence). The CDR3 length is 20 residues. Germline trimming cut 4 bases from V and 4 bases from J; bases unmatched to any gene: 23.